This TCR beta chain derives from a study of regulatory T cells in long-lasting Graves disease. Study-level background: Over 5 years on antithyroid drugs plus positive TSH receptor antibodies marked Graves' disease as persistent. Study-wide results and limits: Persistent disease was associated with favored TRBV28 usage and with favored use of TRBJ1-2 and TRBJ2-5.

Specified time point: persistent/refractory GD, antithyroid drugs over 5 years with positive TRAb. Construction of the TCR library relied on RNA isolated from PBMCs. Germline CDR1 is ENHRY and CDR2 is SYGVKD. Trimming pared 7 bases from V and 4 bases from J, leaving 19 bases between. The CDR3 spans 15 residues. About this clonotype itself: Its matching antigen is unknown.

Sequencing libraries for TCR beta were prepared with iRepertoire HTBI primers and Arm-PCR of CDR3 regions. MiXCR, run by TCRdb on the multiplex PCR reads, gives a single entry per CDR3 protein. The repertoire holds 300,000 to 500,000 distinct CDR3 sequences, with about 20% as singletons. The TCR sequence derives from a female donor with Graves disease. The sequences come from peripheral blood mononuclear cells (PBMCs), collected when the disease was refractory, from a patient treated with antithyroid drugs. The chain combines TRBV10-3 with TRBJ1-2; TRBD1 might be the D (6 bases). CDR3 in DNA: TGTGCCATCATGGAGTCAGGAGGGGGATTCTATGGCTACACCTTC. Translating it yields CAIMESGGGFYGYTF.